Below are 8 T cell receptor beta chains sequenced from a single sample in a study of blood T cells in healthy people across ages. For the second PCR, which ran for roughly 7 to 11 cycles, a sample-barcoded 5' primer and a J-beta primer mix were used. TCRdb re-derived calls from the 5' RACE reads in MiXCR, one entry per CDR3 protein. The table has hundreds of thousands of distinct CDR3 sequences, 58% seen once; the top ten hold around 37%. Sequenced: blood. These receptors came from a man in his 60s in good health.

This clonotype was detected once. The J gene is TRBJ1-2, the V gene TRBV28; TRBD1 agrees at 7 bases. The V segment lost 5 bases and the J segment 4 bases; nucleotides outside the gene matches: 10. CDR1 is MDHEN, CDR2 SYDVKM, per germline. This CDR3 comprises 15 residues. CDR3 bases: TGTGCCAGCAGTACCTCCGACAGGGTTATCTATGGCTACACCTTC. Residues: CASSTSDRVIYGYTF.

In its sample, this clonotype was seen a few times. This chain uses TRBV4-2 with TRBJ2-3; 12 bases are shared with TRBD2. The V and J ends lost 4 bases and 2 bases, in that order; junction bases with no gene match: 7. Germline CDR1 reads LGHNA; CDR2 reads YNFKEQ. The CDR3 is made up of 17 amino acids. The CDR3 nucleotides read TGTGCCAGCAGCCTACGACTAGCGGGGGCGCCCACAGATACGCAGTATTTT. Its protein is CASSLRLAGAPTDTQYF.

The chain carries TRBV5-5 and TRBJ2-1; 8 bases match TRBD2. Germline CDR1 reads SGHKS; CDR2 reads YYEKEE (reference sequence). V shed 2 bases and J 4 bases; nucleotides not matched to a gene: 8. The length of the CDR3 is 16 residues. CDR3 sequence reads: CASSFGLAAFYNEQFF. The DNA of the CDR3 is TGTGCCAGCAGCTTCGGACTAGCCGCGTTTTACAATGAGCAGTTCTTC.

The chain couples TRBV6-5 to TRBJ2-1, with unresolved D. CDR3 length: 12 amino acids. Looked up from germline, CDR1 is MNHEY and CDR2 is SVGAGI. Trimming took off 2 bases at V and 10 bases at J, with 9 bases between the two ends. The CDR3 protein is CASSYGPREQFF. CDR3 in DNA: TGTGCCAGCAGTTACGGGCCAAGGGAGCAGTTCTTC.

This clonotype was recorded a few times. The rearrangement links TRBV5-1 to TRBJ2-7; D uncertain. The germline gives CDR1 SGHRS, CDR2 YFSETQ. V was cut by 0 bases and J by 3 bases, with 10 bases left in between. This CDR3 spans 14 amino acids. This CDR3 is CASSLAEHHYEQYF. The CDR3 DNA sequence: TGCGCCAGCAGCTTGGCCGAACACCACTACGAGCAGTACTTC.

The V gene is TRBV10-2, the J gene TRBJ1-6; perhaps TRBD1 as D (6 bases). This CDR3 has 15 amino acids. Germline V CDR1 and CDR2: WSHSY, SAAADI. The V and J ends lost 0 bases and 11 bases respectively, with 14 bases between them. The CDR3 spells CASSESSGVGPPLHF. CDR3 coding DNA: TGCGCCAGCAGTGAGTCGTCAGGGGTTGGGCCACCCCTCCACTTT.

The chain links TRBV20-1 to TRBJ1-2; no firm D call. Germline values: CDR1 DFQATT, CDR2 SNEGSKA (reference sequence). The CDR3 runs 12 residues. Trimming cost V 0 bases and J 0 bases, with 2 bases left between them. As DNA, the CDR3 is TGCAGTGCTAGAGAGACTAACTATGGCTACACCTTC. Amino acids: CSARETNYGYTF.

The J gene is TRBJ2-5, the V gene TRBV15; weak D call: TRBD1 (5 bases). The CDR3 is 14 amino acids. V lost 0 bases and J 1 base, leaving 6 bases between the germline ends. Germline V CDR1 and CDR2: LNHNV, YYDKDF (reference sequence). CDR3 loop: CATSRDQGQETQYF. Written as DNA, the CDR3 is TGTGCCACCAGCAGAGATCAGGGCCAAGAGACCCAGTACTTC.